The 14 T cell receptor beta chains reported below all come from one sample, sequenced in a study of CD8+ T cells in alopecia areata. After isolation, RNA underwent reverse transcription to generate cDNA as the sequencing template. The table came from immunoSEQ multiplex PCR; TCRdb's copy has only in-frame clones and leaves some out. The sample carries approximately 210,000 clones, roughly three fifths recorded once. As for treatment: oral pan-JAK inhibitor, 5-10 mg twice daily. Sequencing was performed on CD4+ T cells sorted from blood, taken at week 44, from a patient treated with tofacitinib. The receptors derive from a human donor with alopecia areata.

V gene TRBV7-2 combines with J gene TRBJ1-4; weak D call: TRBD1 (6 bases). V gave up 1 base and J gave up 11 bases, with 11 bases separating them. The CDR3 covers 13 residues. Germline CDR1 and CDR2: SGHTA and FQGNSA. The CDR3 nucleotides read TGTGCCAGCAGCTTAGATTCCGGGGGCAAACTGTTTTTT. Protein: CASSLDSGGKLFF.

A word on this clone: Since a much larger clone is just one base distant, this may be a read error. The rearrangement joins TRBV5-1 to TRBJ2-7; no clear D gene. The germline V gene encodes CDR1 SGHRS and CDR2 YFSETQ. The CDR3 runs to 11 residues. Trimming removed 4 bases from V and 0 bases from J, with 2 bases in between. The CDR3 nucleotides are TGCGCCAGCAGCGCCTCCTACGAGCAGTACTTC. Translating it yields CASSASYEQYF.

This chain links TRBV29-1 with TRBJ2-1; TRBD1 matches at 8 bases. Trimming at V came to 3 bases and at J to 7 bases, leaving 5 bases not matched to a gene. This CDR3 comprises 13 residues. The V gene's germline CDR1 is SQVTM and CDR2 ANQGSEA. CDR3 region: CSVEKRQGNEQFF. CDR3 in DNA: TGCAGCGTTGAGAAGCGACAGGGGAATGAGCAGTTCTTC.

Regarding this clone: Other nucleotide sequences from this sample produce the same CDR3. The chain links TRBV25-1 to TRBJ1-5; no reliable D call. The CDR3 is 12 amino acids. CDR1 and CDR2 (germline): MGHDK, SYGVNS. V lost 4 bases and J lost 7, with 8 bases in between. Written as DNA, the CDR3 is TGTGCCAGCAGTGTTGGGGTCCAGCCCCAGCATTTT. Its translation: CASSVGVQPQHF.

The chain is built from TRBV7-2 and TRBJ2-3; TRBD2 is a possible D gene (6 bases). The V gene's germline CDR1 is SGHTA and CDR2 FQGNSA. The CDR3 totals 14 residues. Trimming left V 0 bases short and J 5 bases short, with 9 bases between. As DNA, the CDR3 is TGTGCCAGCAGCTTAGCGGGGGGAATAGATACGCAGTATTTT. This sequence encodes CASSLAGGIDTQYF.

This clone was recorded many times. The chain carries TRBV2 and TRBJ1-1; 7 bases agree with TRBD1. CDR1 is SNHLY and CDR2 is FYNNEI in the germline V gene. The CDR3 covers 15 residues. V shed 7 bases, J shed 1 base, and the junction held 9 bases outside the gene matches. In DNA, the CDR3 is TGTGCCAGCATCGGACAGGCTGTAAGGAACACTGAAGCTTTCTTT. Residues: CASIGQAVRNTEAFF.

The chain is built from TRBV6-6 and TRBJ2-7; D may be TRBD1 (6 bases). The length of the CDR3 is 13 residues. With 4 bases removed from V and 7 bases from J, the gap between germline ends came to 14 bases. Germline assignment: CDR1 MNHNY and CDR2 SVGAGI (reference sequence). The CDR3 sequence is CASSSAGGWEQYF. The CDR3, as DNA: TGTGCCAGCAGTTCGGCTGGGGGCTGGGAGCAGTACTTC.

This clone has only a few counts. CDR3 nucleotide sequence: TGTGCCAGCACCCCCGGATTGCGGAGAGGCTACACCTTC. Its translation is CASTPGLRRGYTF. The chain uses TRBV9 and TRBJ1-2; no reliable D call. The V end was cut by 6 bases, the J end by 8 bases, with 17 bases between. The CDR3 loop spans 13 amino acids. Germline CDR1 SGDLS, CDR2 YYNGEE. The variable domain in full, with the rest retrieved from reference TRBV9 and TRBJ1-2, is DSGVTQTPKHLITATGQRVTLRCSPRSGDLSVYWYQQSLDQGLQFLIQYYNGEERAKGNILERFSAQQFPDLHSELNLSSLELGDSALYFCASTPGLRRGYTFGSGTRLTVV.

The chain uses TRBV7-3 and TRBJ2-5, with 7 bases aligning to TRBD1. With 6 bases clipped from V and 9 bases from J, the junction kept 16 bases outside the gene matches. Germline-derived CDR1 and CDR2 are SGHTA and FQGTGA. The CDR3 totals 15 residues. This CDR3 reads CASSQTGARLEAQYF. The CDR3, as DNA: TGTGCCAGCAGTCAAACAGGGGCGAGATTGGAAGCCCAGTACTTC. Filled out from reference TRBV7-3 and TRBJ2-5, the complete variable domain reads GAGVSQTPSNKVTEKGKYVELRCDPISGHTALYWYRQSLGQGPEFLIYFQGTGAADDSGLPNDRFFAVRPEGSVSTLKIQRTERGDSAVYLCASSQTGARLEAQYFGPGTRLLVL.

This clone came up a few times. J is TRBJ2-1 and V is TRBV29-1, with 7 bases fitting TRBD2. The J segment lost 0 bases and the V segment lost 7 bases, leaving 9 bases of the junction unmatched. Germline assignment: CDR1 SQVTM and CDR2 ANQGSEA. The CDR3 contains 15 residues. The CDR3 sequence is CSARGVPRSYNEQFF. The CDR3 DNA reads TGCAGCGCCCGGGGGGTTCCCCGCTCCTACAATGAGCAGTTCTTC.

The chain is built from TRBV25-1 and TRBJ2-1, with D possibly matching TRBD2 (5 bases). With 3 bases removed from V and 5 bases from J, the gap between germline ends came to 14 bases. CDR1 is MGHDK and CDR2 is SYGVNS in the germline V gene. The CDR3 contains 15 residues. This chain's CDR3 is CASSESKMRDNEQFF. CDR3 coding DNA: TGTGCCAGCAGTGAGAGTAAAATGAGGGACAATGAGCAGTTCTTC.

The chain employs TRBV5-1 and TRBJ1-6; D perhaps matches TRBD1 (5 bases). Looked up from germline, CDR1 is SGHRS and CDR2 is YFSETQ. Trimming cost V 4 bases and J 0 bases, with 14 bases left between them. The CDR3 runs 17 residues. This CDR3 reads CASSASGAGSYNSPLHF. The CDR3 region has the DNA TGCGCCAGCAGCGCCTCCGGGGCGGGCTCCTATAATTCACCCCTCCACTTT.

This chain connects TRBV30 to TRBJ1-5; the D is unclear. The CDR3 spans 15 residues. V shed 0 bases and J shed 2 bases, with 11 bases lying between them. Germline V gives CDR1 GTSNPN, CDR2 SVGIG (reference sequence). The CDR3 bases are TGTGCCTGGAGTGTTGCGAAGGCTGGCAATCAGCCCCAGCATTTT. Translating it yields CAWSVAKAGNQPQHF.

The rearrangement links TRBV5-6 to TRBJ1-4; D is perhaps TRBD1 (6 bases). V lost 4 bases to trimming and J lost 5 bases, with 12 bases between them. Germline V gene sequence: CDR1 SGHDT, CDR2 YYEEEE. The length of the CDR3 is 14 residues. This chain's CDR3 is CASSLDRRNEKLFF. Written as DNA, the CDR3 is TGTGCCAGCAGCCTCGACAGGAGAAATGAAAAACTGTTTTTT.